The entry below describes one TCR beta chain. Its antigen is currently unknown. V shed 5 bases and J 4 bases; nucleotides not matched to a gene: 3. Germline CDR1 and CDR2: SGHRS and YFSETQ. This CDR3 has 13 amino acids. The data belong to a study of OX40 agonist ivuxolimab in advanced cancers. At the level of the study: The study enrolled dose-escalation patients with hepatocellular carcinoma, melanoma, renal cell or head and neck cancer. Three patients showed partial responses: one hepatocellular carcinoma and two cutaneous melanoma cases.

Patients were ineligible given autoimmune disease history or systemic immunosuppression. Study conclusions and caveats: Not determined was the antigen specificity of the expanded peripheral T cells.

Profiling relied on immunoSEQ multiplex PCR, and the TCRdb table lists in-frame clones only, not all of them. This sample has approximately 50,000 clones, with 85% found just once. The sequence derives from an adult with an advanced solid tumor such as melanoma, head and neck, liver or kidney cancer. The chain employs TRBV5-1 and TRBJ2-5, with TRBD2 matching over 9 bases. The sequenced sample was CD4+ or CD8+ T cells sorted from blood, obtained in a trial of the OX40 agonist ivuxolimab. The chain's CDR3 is CASRREGAETQYF. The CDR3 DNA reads TGCGCCAGCAGGCGGGAGGGCGCAGAGACCCAGTACTTC. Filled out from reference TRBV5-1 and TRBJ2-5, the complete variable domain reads KAGVTQTPRYLIKTRGQQVTLSCSPISGHRSVSWYQQTPGQGLQFLFEYFSETQRNKGNFPGRFSGRQFSNSRSEMNVSTLELGDSALYLCASRREGAETQYFGPGTRLLVL.